Shown below are 22 T cell receptor beta chains from a single sample sequenced in a study of blood T cell repertoires in COVID-19. Profiling relied on immunoSEQ multiplex PCR, and the TCRdb table lists in-frame clones only, not all of them. The repertoire holds 250,000 or so clones, with around 87% as singletons. Sequenced sample: peripheral blood. The receptors come from a middle-aged woman who had recovered from COVID-19.

The chain carries TRBV5-1 and TRBJ2-7, with 10 bases lining up with TRBD1. CDR3 length: 12 residues. J was trimmed by 12 bases and V by 4 bases; bases with no gene match: 7. Germline CDR1 reads SGHRS; CDR2 reads YFSETQ. The CDR3 loop is CASSTGTGDAYF. The CDR3 DNA reads as TGCGCCAGCAGCACCGGGACAGGGGACGCGTACTTC.

This clone appeared a single time. V usage is TRBV7-8 and J usage is TRBJ2-5; 10 nucleotides match TRBD2. The length of the CDR3 is 16 residues. Germline CDR1 SGHVS, CDR2 FQNEAQ. The junction had 4 bases not matched to a gene; V was cut back by 2 bases and J by 1 base. The CDR3 nucleotides are TGTGCCAGCAGCTTACTTACTAGCGGGGCCCAAGAGACCCAGTACTTC. Encoded protein: CASSLLTSGAQETQYF.

This clone occurred once. This chain links TRBV5-8 with TRBJ2-3; D is possibly TRBD2 (7 bases). The length of the CDR3 is 14 residues. Germline lookup yields CDR1 SGHTS and CDR2 YDEGEE. Trimming took 2 bases from V and 2 from J, leaving 9 bases between them. The CDR3 coding sequence is TGTGCCAGCAGCTTCGGGGGGCTCACAGATACGCAGTATTTT. It yields the protein CASSFGGLTDTQYF.

The chain recombines TRBV7-2 with TRBJ2-4; D may be TRBD1 (7 bases). The germline gives CDR1 SGHTA, CDR2 FQGNSA. V lost 5 bases and J lost 9, with 14 bases in between. The CDR3 loop spans 13 amino acids. CDR3 nucleotides: TGTGCCAGCAGCCAAAGCAGGGGGGCCATTCAGTACTTC. The encoded protein is CASSQSRGAIQYF. Full variable domain (rest looked up from reference TRBV7-2 and TRBJ2-4): GAGVSQSPSNKVTEKGKDVELRCDPISGHTALYWYRQSLGQGLEFLIYFQGNSAPDKSGLPSDRFSAERTGGSVSTLTIQRTQQEDSAVYLCASSQSRGAIQYFGAGTRLSVL.

The chain employs TRBV7-2 and TRBJ1-2, with D possibly matching TRBD1 (5 bases). Between the trimmed V and J ends, which lost 0 bases and 8 bases, there was a span of 16 bases. There are 15 residues in the CDR3. The germline gives CDR1 SGHTA, CDR2 FQGNSA. CDR3 in amino acids: CASSLAGYRSGGYTF. CDR3 DNA: TGTGCCAGCAGCTTAGCAGGGTACAGGTCCGGGGGCTACACCTTC.

The V and J genes are TRBV23-1 and TRBJ1-5; D remains ambiguous. TRBV23-1 is identified as an open reading frame with a role that is uncertain. The CDR3 sequence is 15 residues long. The V and J ends lost 6 bases and 2 bases respectively, with 14 bases between them. The CDR3 loop is CASRLARQGNQPQHF. CDR3 DNA: TGCGCCAGCAGACTCGCCCGGCAGGGCAATCAGCCCCAGCATTTT.

The chain couples TRBV5-1 to TRBJ2-5; TRBD1 agrees at 8 bases. Germline CDR1 SGHRS, CDR2 YFSETQ. The trim removed 3 bases at V and 5 bases at J, leaving 6 bases unmatched. CDR3 size: 14 residues. The CDR3 region has the DNA TGCGCCAGCAGCTATCAGGGGGCTCGGGAGACCCAGTACTTC. Translating gives CASSYQGARETQYF.

The V gene is TRBV5-1, the J gene TRBJ1-2; 10 nucleotides agree with TRBD1. Trimming at V came to 2 bases and at J to 4 bases, leaving 8 bases not matched to a gene. Looked up from germline, CDR1 is SGHRS and CDR2 is YFSETQ. This CDR3 is 16 amino acids long. The CDR3 reads CASSLGTGATTYGYTF. The CDR3 bases are TGCGCCAGCAGCTTAGGGACAGGGGCGACTACCTATGGCTACACCTTC.

Concerning this clone itself: The sample has other DNA sequences that encode this CDR3 too. The chain carries TRBV5-4 and TRBJ1-2; D gene uncertain. This CDR3 spans 14 amino acids. V lost 0 bases and J lost 2, with 8 bases in between. Per germline, CDR1 SGHNT and CDR2 YYREEE (reference sequence). The CDR3 loop reads CASSLGGANYGYTF. DNA for the CDR3: TGTGCCAGCAGCTTGGGCGGAGCCAACTATGGCTACACCTTC.

This chain joins TRBV5-1 and TRBJ1-3, with 9 bases matching TRBD1. This CDR3 region has 15 residues. Germline V gene sequence: CDR1 SGHRS, CDR2 YFSETQ. Losses at the gene ends were 4 bases for V and 4 bases for J; bases not matched to a gene: 6. CDR3 DNA sequence: TGCGCCAGCAGCGTGGGACAGGGAGCGGGAAACACCATATATTTT. Encoded protein: CASSVGQGAGNTIYF.

This chain uses TRBV5-1 with TRBJ2-5, with no clear D. The CDR3 is made up of 14 amino acids. CDR1 SGHRS and CDR2 YFSETQ come from the germline V gene. Trimming removed 0 bases at V and 1 base at J, with 7 bases between. The CDR3 DNA sequence: TGCGCCAGCAGCTTGGAAAGCTTCCAAGAGACCCAGTACTTC. Amino acids: CASSLESFQETQYF.

This chain uses TRBV15 with TRBJ2-1; 8 positions agree with TRBD1. The germline V gene has CDR1 LNHNV and CDR2 YYDKDF (reference sequence). CDR3 length: 18 amino acids. With V trimmed by 0 bases and J by 0 bases, 7 bases remained unmatched. CDR3 bases: TGTGCCACCAGCAGAGAGAAGACAGGGGCGAGCTCCTACAATGAGCAGTTCTTC. Its protein is CATSREKTGASSYNEQFF.

The chain is built from TRBV28 and TRBJ2-3; TRBD2 agrees at 9 bases. The germline gives CDR1 MDHEN, CDR2 SYDVKM. V shed 5 bases and J 3 bases; nucleotides not matched to a gene: 6. This CDR3 region has 15 residues. The chain's CDR3 is CASSAQSGRTDTQYF. CDR3 DNA: TGTGCCAGCAGTGCCCAAAGCGGGAGGACAGATACGCAGTATTTT.

This clone was picked up one time. The chain combines TRBV10-3 with TRBJ2-3; 9 bases map to TRBD1. Germline CDR1 ENHRY, CDR2 SYGVKD. Trimming cost V 5 bases and J 3 bases; bases outside gene matches: 6. This CDR3 comprises 15 residues. CDR3 loop: CAISRTGTGTDTQYF. Here the CDR3 DNA reads TGTGCCATCAGTCGAACCGGGACAGGGACAGATACGCAGTATTTT.

The gene calls are TRBV5-1 and TRBJ2-2, with 10 nucleotides matching TRBD1. The CDR3 consists of 15 residues. Germline trimming cut 3 bases from V and 4 bases from J; bases unmatched to any gene: 3. Germline CDR1 reads SGHRS; CDR2 reads YFSETQ. The CDR3 loop reads CASSSTGGSTGELFF. CDR3 bases: TGCGCCAGCAGCTCGACAGGGGGCAGCACCGGGGAGCTGTTTTTT.

In this sample, this clone turned up a few times. The chain couples TRBV9 to TRBJ1-3; 7 bases fit TRBD1. The CDR3 extends over 15 amino acids. Germline CDR1 and CDR2: SGDLS and YYNGEE. V gave up 1 base and J gave up 4 bases; unmatched junction bases: 5. The CDR3 loop reads CASSVRGQRGNTIYF. The CDR3 coding sequence is TGTGCCAGCAGCGTAAGGGGGCAACGGGGAAACACCATATATTTT.

V usage is TRBV5-4 and J usage is TRBJ2-3, with 14 nucleotides matching TRBD2. There are 17 residues in the CDR3. CDR1 is SGHNT and CDR2 is YYREEE in the germline V gene (reference sequence). V gave up 4 bases and J gave up 10 bases; unmatched junction bases: 14. The DNA of the CDR3 is TGTGCCAGCAGCGCGAGGACTAGCGGGGGGACGGGGGTGGCGCAGTATTTT. Amino acid sequence: CASSARTSGGTGVAQYF.

The chain carries TRBV30 and TRBJ1-2, with a possible D match to TRBD1 (6 bases). This CDR3 comprises 13 residues. Germline V gene sequence: CDR1 GTSNPN, CDR2 SVGIG (reference sequence). V lost 2 bases and J lost 3, with 10 bases in between. Here the CDR3 DNA reads TGTGCCTGGAGTTCCACAGGGTACTATGGCTACACCTTC. Translated, it gives CAWSSTGYYGYTF.

This chain joins TRBV9 and TRBJ2-3; 7 bases fit TRBD2. V was pared by 0 bases and J by 2 bases, with 6 bases of the junction left unmatched. The CDR3 is 16 amino acids. From germline, CDR1 is SGDLS and CDR2 YYNGEE. Here the CDR3 reads CASSVEGGAPTDTQYF. The DNA of the CDR3 is TGTGCCAGCAGCGTAGAGGGAGGGGCCCCCACAGATACGCAGTATTTT.

The rearrangement uses TRBV12-5 and TRBJ1-5, with D hard to call. Deletions cut 1 base from V and 8 bases from J, with 12 bases between. Germline values: CDR1 LGHNT, CDR2 FRNRAP. The CDR3 sequence is 14 residues long. CDR3 nucleotides: TGTGCTAGTGGTTTGGGGAGGGTTTGGGAGCCCCAGCATTTT. Its translation is CASGLGRVWEPQHF. Full variable domain (outside the CDR3, taken from reference TRBV12-5 and TRBJ1-5): DARVTQTPRHKVTEMGQEVTMRCQPILGHNTVFWYRQTMMQGLELLAYFRNRAPLDDSGMPKDRFSAEMPDATLATLKIQPSEPRDSAVYFCASGLGRVWEPQHFGDGTRLSIL.

V usage is TRBV2 and J usage is TRBJ2-5, with TRBD2 identical over 7 bases. CDR3 size: 15 residues. The germline V gene has CDR1 SNHLY and CDR2 FYNNEI. V lost 4 bases, J lost 4 bases, and 9 bases stayed unmatched. The CDR3 region has the DNA TGTGCCAGCAGTGCCACCGGGACTACCCTAGAGACCCAGTACTTC. Its protein is CASSATGTTLETQYF.

This clone was recorded a few times. The rearrangement joins TRBV11-2 to TRBJ2-7; D perhaps matches TRBD2 (6 bases). Germline lookup yields CDR1 SGHAT and CDR2 FQNNGV. With 4 bases removed from V and 3 bases from J, the gap between germline ends came to 16 bases. The CDR3 totals 15 residues. CDR3 in amino acids: CASSYPPNGGYEQYF. The CDR3 nucleotides read TGTGCCAGCAGCTACCCCCCTAACGGGGGCTACGAGCAGTACTTC.